This T cell receptor (beta chain) appears in the sequencing data of a study of PD-1 blockade in classical Hodgkin lymphoma. Findings and caveats of the study: Lower baseline TCR diversity marked trial partial responders and progressors. Initiation of nivolumab under 1 year after ASCT led to exclusion of patients.

Sequencing was performed with immunoSEQ multiplex PCR; in TCRdb, only in-frame clones are kept and a portion is missing. Among about 35,000 clones listed, around nine tenths were seen once. Relapse was seen in all patients after autologous stem cell transplantation, and brentuximab vedotin exposure was variable. CD4+ T cells were purified from thawed PBMCs by negative selection. Best responses fell into complete response, partial response or progressive disease. About this clone itself: The antigen remains unidentified.

The receptor was isolated from a human donor with classical Hodgkin lymphoma. Material: CD4+ T cells from blood, obtained at baseline.

CDR3 sequence reads: CASSGVADRSEQYF. As DNA, the CDR3 is TGTGCCAGCAGTGGGGTAGCGGACCGCAGCGAGCAGTACTTC. This chain links TRBV7-8 with TRBJ2-7; weak D call: TRBD2 (6 bases). Trimming removed 6 bases from V and 6 bases from J, with 18 bases in between. Germline V gives CDR1 SGHVS, CDR2 FQNEAQ. There are 14 residues in the CDR3.